Included here is one T cell receptor beta chain sequence, with context. The antigen remains undetermined. This entry comes from a study of early stage breast cancer tumors. About the research overall: The ER+/PR+/HER2- tumors included seven or eight ductal and a handful of lobular carcinomas. Study conclusions and caveats: Commonly generated sequences made up most enriched TCRB sequences shared between patients.

The V gene lost 0 bases and the J gene lost 4 bases, with 9 bases spanning the gap. CDR1 and CDR2 from the germline V gene are SEHNR and FQNEAQ (reference sequence). The CDR3 spans 15 residues. Generated by immunoSEQ multiplex PCR, the TCRdb table keeps only in-frame clones and is missing some. This sample has tens of thousands of clones, with roughly 78% found just once. The chain joins TRBV7-9 to TRBJ1-4; D is perhaps TRBD1 (5 bases). The receptor's source is a person aged 40 to 50 with breast cancer. Sequencing was done on a sample of blood. The CDR3 nucleotides are TGTGCCAGCAGCTTAGCGAGGGACGGTAATGAAAAACTGTTTTTT. It encodes CASSLARDGNEKLFF.